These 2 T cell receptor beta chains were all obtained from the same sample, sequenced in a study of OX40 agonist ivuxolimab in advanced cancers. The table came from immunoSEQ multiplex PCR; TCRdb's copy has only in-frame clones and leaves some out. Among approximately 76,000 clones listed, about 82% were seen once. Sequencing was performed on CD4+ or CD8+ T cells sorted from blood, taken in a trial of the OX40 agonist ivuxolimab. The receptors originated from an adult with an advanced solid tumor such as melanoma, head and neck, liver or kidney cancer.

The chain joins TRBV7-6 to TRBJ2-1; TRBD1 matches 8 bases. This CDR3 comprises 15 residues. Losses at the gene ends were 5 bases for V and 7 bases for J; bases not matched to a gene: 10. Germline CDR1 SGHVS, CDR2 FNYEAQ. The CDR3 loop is CASSARTGSGNEQFF. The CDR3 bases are TGTGCCAGCAGCGCACGGACAGGGTCTGGTAATGAGCAGTTCTTC.

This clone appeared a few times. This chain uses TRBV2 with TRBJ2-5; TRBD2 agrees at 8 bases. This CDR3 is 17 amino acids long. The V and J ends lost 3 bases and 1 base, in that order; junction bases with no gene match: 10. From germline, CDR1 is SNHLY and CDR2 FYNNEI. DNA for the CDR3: TGTGCCAGCAGTGAGTTTAGCGGGGCAACCAGCCAAGAGACCCAGTACTTC. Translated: CASSEFSGATSQETQYF.